The entry below describes one T cell receptor (beta chain). The record originates from a study of blood T cell repertoires in COVID-19. Study-wide background: The samples span acute and convalescent COVID-19 from the United States, Italy and Spain. T cells, B-cell-depleted T cells, or PBMCs provided the cDNA or gDNA that served as material.

This CDR3 is built from 19 residues. Germline CDR1 SGHRS, CDR2 YFSETQ. Trimming took off 7 bases at V and 0 bases at J, with 23 bases between the two ends. Original analysis: Amplification from reference gene primers served as the basis for estimated nucleated cell counts. The repertoire was sequenced with immunoSEQ multiplex PCR; TCRdb's copy has only in-frame clones and lacks some. V, J and clone size are taken as reported in that table, and D and trimming were inferred from the DNA itself. In the table there are over 130,000 clones, 65% to 90% of which are singletons. Source material: peripheral blood. The chain employs TRBV5-1 and TRBJ1-6; D is unresolved. The source is a man aged 45-65 years with acute or convalescent COVID-19. The CDR3 spells CASSRDSSDGGSYNSPLHF. CDR3 nucleotides: TGCGCCAGCTCCCGAGATAGTTCCGACGGAGGCTCCTATAATTCACCCCTCCACTTT.